This passage covers 12 T cell receptor beta chains from one sample sequenced in a study of OX40 agonist ivuxolimab in advanced cancers. Clones were sequenced by immunoSEQ multiplex PCR, and TCRdb holds only the in-frame ones, with some missing. The sample comprises more than 80,000 clones, around 94% of which are singletons, and over 2.5% rests with the top ten. The source was CD4+ or CD8+ T cells sorted from blood, collected in a trial of the OX40 agonist ivuxolimab. All receptors come from an adult with an advanced solid tumor such as melanoma, head and neck, liver or kidney cancer.

The rearrangement joins TRBV5-1 to TRBJ2-3, with TRBD1 as a possible D gene (7 bases). Germline CDR1 reads SGHRS; CDR2 reads YFSETQ. CDR3 length equals 16 residues. V was clipped by 2 bases and J by 3 bases, with 16 bases between them. The chain's CDR3 is CASSFDKTGTTDTQYF. The CDR3 DNA reads as TGCGCCAGCAGCTTCGATAAGACAGGGACTACAGATACGCAGTATTTT.

This clone was recorded once. V and J are TRBV7-6 and TRBJ1-3; no definite D call. The CDR3 is made up of 13 amino acids. CDR1 and CDR2 (germline): SGHVS, FNYEAQ. Between the trimmed V and J ends, which lost 2 bases and 5 bases, there was a span of 7 bases. The chain's CDR3 is CASSLSPRNTIYF. CDR3 in DNA: TGTGCCAGCAGCTTATCCCCCCGAAACACCATATATTTT.

The chain couples TRBV27 to TRBJ1-5, with D possibly TRBD1 on 5 matching bases. The germline V gene has CDR1 MNHEY and CDR2 SMNVEV (reference sequence). The V and J ends lost 2 bases and 6 bases respectively, with 14 bases between them. There are 15 residues in the CDR3. Here the CDR3 reads CASSLGAGMGQPQHF. The CDR3 DNA reads as TGTGCCAGCAGTTTAGGGGCAGGGATGGGTCAGCCCCAGCATTTT.

The chain uses TRBV13 and TRBJ2-3, with D maybe TRBD1 (6 bases). The germline gives CDR1 PRHDT, CDR2 FYEKMQ (reference sequence). Trimming removed 0 bases from V and 4 bases from J, with 11 bases in between. This CDR3 has 15 residues. The CDR3 nucleotides are TGTGCCAGCAGCTTAGGCAGGGGAAGGCCAGATACGCAGTATTTT. Its translation: CASSLGRGRPDTQYF.

The chain combines TRBV21-1 with TRBJ2-7; TRBD1 is the table's D call, not checked against the DNA. TRBV21-1 is recorded as a pseudogene. This CDR3 has 16 residues. The CDR3 reads CASSKVPGTHQYEQYF. The DNA of the CDR3 is TGTGCCAGCAGCAAAGTACCGGGGACACACCAATACGAGCAGTACTTC.

The chain carries TRBV5-1 and TRBJ2-1; 8 bases agree with TRBD1. With 2 bases clipped from V and 9 bases from J, the junction kept 4 bases outside the gene matches. The CDR3 consists of 13 residues. Germline V lookup: CDR1 SGHRS, CDR2 YFSETQ. Written as DNA, the CDR3 is TGCGCCAGCAGCTTTGCAGGGGGCACTGAGCAGTTCTTC. It is translated as CASSFAGGTEQFF.

The gene calls are TRBV28 and TRBJ1-1; no firm D call. Germline V gene data show CDR1 as MDHEN and CDR2 as SYDVKM. The CDR3 consists of 15 residues. V was clipped by 2 bases and J by 0 bases, with 10 bases between them. The CDR3: CASSLNLNMNTEAFF. As DNA, the CDR3 is TGTGCCAGCAGTTTAAACTTGAATATGAACACTGAAGCTTTCTTT.

This rearrangement joins TRBV19 to TRBJ2-1; D unclear. The CDR3 contains 16 residues. Germline V lookup: CDR1 LNHDA, CDR2 SQIVND (reference sequence). Trimming removed 1 base at V and 0 bases at J, with 10 bases between. CDR3 loop: CASSIGRTASYNEQFF. In DNA, the CDR3 is TGTGCCAGTAGTATAGGAAGGACGGCCTCCTACAATGAGCAGTTCTTC.

This clone appeared a few times. V and J are TRBV27 and TRBJ1-2, with a possible D match to TRBD1 (6 bases). V was cut by 4 bases and J by 1 base, with 16 bases left in between. Germline loops: CDR1 MNHEY, CDR2 SMNVEV (reference sequence). The CDR3 is made up of 16 amino acids. The DNA of the CDR3 is TGTGCCAGCAGTTCTCGCCGACAGGAGATTAACTATGGCTACACCTTC. Its protein is CASSSRRQEINYGYTF.

The chain employs TRBV19 and TRBJ1-5; no reliable D call. Deletions cut 3 bases from V and 5 bases from J, with 8 bases between. The germline gives CDR1 LNHDA, CDR2 SQIVND (reference sequence). The CDR3 is made up of 13 amino acids. The CDR3 is CASSIVPYQPQHF. The CDR3 DNA sequence: TGTGCCAGTAGTATTGTCCCTTATCAGCCCCAGCATTTT.

The chain joins TRBV21-1 to TRBJ1-5; no check of the table's D call, TRBD1, against the DNA was made. TRBV21-1 is a pseudogene. The length of the CDR3 is 18 residues. CDR3 sequence: CASSSHLTGGGCNQPQHF. The CDR3, as DNA: TGTGCCAGCAGCTCCCACCTGACAGGGGGTGGATGCAATCAGCCCCAGCATTTT.

The CDR3 DNA reads as TGTGCCATCAGCCTTCACCCGGGGGTCACCGGGGAGCTGTTTTTT. It translates to CAISLHPGVTGELFF. This chain joins TRBV10-3 and TRBJ2-2, with a possible D match to TRBD2 (6 bases). V was pared by 6 bases and J by 4 bases, with 15 bases between. Germline CDR1 is ENHRY and CDR2 is SYGVKD. There are 15 residues in the CDR3.